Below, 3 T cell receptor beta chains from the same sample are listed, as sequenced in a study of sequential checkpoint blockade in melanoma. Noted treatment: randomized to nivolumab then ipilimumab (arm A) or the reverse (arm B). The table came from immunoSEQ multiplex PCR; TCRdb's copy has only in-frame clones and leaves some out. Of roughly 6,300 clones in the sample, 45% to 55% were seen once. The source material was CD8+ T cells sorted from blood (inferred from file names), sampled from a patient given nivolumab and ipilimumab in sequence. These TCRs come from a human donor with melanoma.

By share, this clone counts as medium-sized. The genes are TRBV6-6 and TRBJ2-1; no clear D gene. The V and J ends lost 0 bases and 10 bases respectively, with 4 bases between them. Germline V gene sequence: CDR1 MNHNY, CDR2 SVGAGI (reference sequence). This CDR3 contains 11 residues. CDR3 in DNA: TGTGCCAGCAGTTACTCGCGGGAGCAGTTCTTC. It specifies CASSYSREQFF.

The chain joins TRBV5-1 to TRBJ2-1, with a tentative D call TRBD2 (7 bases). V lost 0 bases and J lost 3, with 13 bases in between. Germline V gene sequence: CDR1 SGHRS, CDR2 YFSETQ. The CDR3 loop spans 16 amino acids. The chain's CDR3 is CASSLEKGGDYNEQFF. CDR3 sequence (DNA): TGCGCCAGCAGCTTGGAAAAAGGGGGGGACTACAATGAGCAGTTCTTC.

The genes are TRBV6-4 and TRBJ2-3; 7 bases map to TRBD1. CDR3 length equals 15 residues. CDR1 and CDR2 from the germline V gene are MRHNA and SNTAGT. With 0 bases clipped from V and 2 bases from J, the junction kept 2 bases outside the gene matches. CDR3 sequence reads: CASSDSGTATDTQYF. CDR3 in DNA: TGTGCCAGCAGTGACTCGGGGACAGCCACAGATACGCAGTATTTT.